One sample yielded the 18 T cell receptor beta chains listed below, sequenced in a study of blood T cells in healthy people across ages. A second about 6 to 11 cycle PCR used barcoded and J-beta primers. Via MiXCR, TCRdb re-called the 5' RACE reads, giving one row per CDR3 protein. The table records about 1.4 million distinct CDR3 sequences, 45% to 70% of them present only once. The sequencing sample was made of blood. The source of these receptors is a man younger than 30 in good health.

This clonotype was seen just once. The chain employs TRBV12-3 or TRBV12-4 and TRBJ2-3; no clear D. Between the trimmed V and J ends, which lost 5 bases and 2 bases, there was a span of 8 bases. The CDR3 has 13 amino acids. The CDR3 loop is CASSRILTDTQYF. In DNA form, the CDR3 reads TGTGCCAGCAGTAGGATCCTCACAGATACGCAGTATTTT.

The chain uses TRBV9 and TRBJ2-3; D possibly corresponds to TRBD2 (6 bases). Deletions cut 5 bases from V and 3 bases from J, with 10 bases between. The length of the CDR3 is 13 residues. Germline CDR1 reads SGDLS; CDR2 reads YYNGEE. The chain's CDR3 is CASRWGDTDTQYF. CDR3 bases: TGTGCCAGCAGGTGGGGGGATACAGATACGCAGTATTTT.

The genes are TRBV29-1 and TRBJ2-5, with 10 bases fitting TRBD2. The trim removed 3 bases at V and 9 bases at J, leaving 13 bases unmatched. The germline V gene encodes CDR1 SQVTM and CDR2 ANQGSEA. The length of the CDR3 is 15 residues. CDR3 DNA: TGCAGCGTTGAGAAAGCGGGAGGGCCTGAGGAGGCCCAGTACTTC. Translating it yields CSVEKAGGPEEAQYF.

V and J are TRBV28 and TRBJ1-4, with D unclear. Germline loops: CDR1 MDHEN, CDR2 SYDVKM. Trimming removed 3 bases from V and 5 bases from J, with 10 bases in between. There are 14 residues in the CDR3. CDR3 amino acids: CASSFGISNEKLFF. CDR3 DNA sequence: TGTGCCAGCAGTTTCGGGATCTCCAATGAAAAACTGTTTTTT.

The chain is built from TRBV4-1 and TRBJ1-1; D is perhaps TRBD1 (5 bases). This CDR3 is 16 amino acids long. V shed 0 bases and J shed 1 base, with 12 bases lying between them. Germline CDR1 and CDR2: MGHRA and YSYEKL. The CDR3: CASSQDRSGANTEAFF. CDR3 DNA sequence: TGCGCCAGCAGCCAAGATCGATCCGGGGCGAACACTGAAGCTTTCTTT.

The rearrangement uses TRBV2 and TRBJ1-5; D gene ambiguous. V lost 1 base and J 4 bases, leaving 11 bases between the germline ends. This CDR3 is 15 amino acids long. CDR1 SNHLY and CDR2 FYNNEI come from the germline V gene. The CDR3 nucleotides read TGTGCCAGCAGTGAAGGGCGTGTCAGAAATCAGCCCCAGCATTTT. Amino acid sequence: CASSEGRVRNQPQHF. Based on the CDR3 plus reference TRBV2 and TRBJ1-5, the full variable domain is EPEVTQTPSHQVTQMGQEVILRCVPISNHLYFYWYRQILGQKVEFLVSFYNNEISEKSEIFDDQFSVERPDGSNFTLKIRSTKLEDSAMYFCASSEGRVRNQPQHFGDGTRLSIL.

The V gene is TRBV7-9, the J gene TRBJ2-7, with 7 bases lining up with TRBD1. The trim removed 5 bases at V and 5 bases at J, leaving 9 bases unmatched. The CDR3 has 14 residues. Germline-derived CDR1 and CDR2 are SEHNR and FQNEAQ (reference sequence). CDR3 sequence (DNA): TGTGCCAGCAGCCACAGGGGTAACCCCGACGAGCAGTACTTC. Amino acids: CASSHRGNPDEQYF.

This clonotype was found once. The J gene is TRBJ1-4, the V gene TRBV15, with a possible D match to TRBD1 (5 bases). The ends were cut back, 0 bases at V and 10 bases at J, with 18 bases in the middle. This CDR3 region has 16 residues. Germline values: CDR1 LNHNV, CDR2 YYDKDF (reference sequence). CDR3 protein: CATSRDPGTLGGKLFF. The CDR3 DNA sequence: TGTGCCACCAGCAGAGACCCCGGGACTCTAGGAGGAAAACTGTTTTTT. The full variable domain, its missing parts supplied by reference TRBV15 and TRBJ1-4, is DAMVIQNPRYQVTQFGKPVTLSCSQTLNHNVMYWYQQKSSQAPKLLFHYYDKDFNNEADTPDNFQSRRPNTSFCFLDIRSPGLGDTAMYLCATSRDPGTLGGKLFFGSGTQLSVL.

The chain is built from TRBV3-1 and TRBJ2-7, with 10 bases identical to TRBD2. Trimming at V came to 4 bases and at J to 7 bases, leaving 16 bases not matched to a gene. Germline V CDR1 and CDR2: LGHDT, YNNKEL (reference sequence). This CDR3 region has 17 residues. The CDR3 is CASSPFASGRINNEQYF. CDR3 in DNA: TGTGCCAGCAGCCCCTTTGCTAGCGGGAGAATAAACAATGAGCAGTACTTC.

The chain couples TRBV2 to TRBJ2-7; D is perhaps TRBD1 (6 bases). Trimming pared 7 bases from V and 3 bases from J, leaving 16 bases between. Germline CDR1 reads SNHLY; CDR2 reads FYNNEI. This CDR3 region has 14 residues. The CDR3 reads CASKQGRRDYEQYF. The CDR3 bases are TGTGCCAGCAAACAGGGAAGAAGGGACTACGAGCAGTACTTC. The full variable domain, in which reference TRBV2 and TRBJ2-7 provide the parts outside the CDR3, is EPEVTQTPSHQVTQMGQEVILRCVPISNHLYFYWYRQILGQKVEFLVSFYNNEISEKSEIFDDQFSVERPDGSNFTLKIRSTKLEDSAMYFCASKQGRRDYEQYFGPGTRLTVT.

The genes are TRBV4-3 and TRBJ1-1, with D possibly being TRBD1 (5 bases). Germline CDR1 and CDR2: LGHNA and YSLEER. The CDR3 runs 13 residues. Trimming shortened V by 0 bases and J by 10 bases, and 12 bases separated the two germline ends. The CDR3 sequence: CASSQDGGVGAFF. CDR3 DNA sequence: TGCGCCAGCAGCCAAGATGGGGGGGTGGGAGCTTTCTTT.

The chain carries TRBV18 and TRBJ1-6; TRBD1 aligns across 7 bases. The CDR3 has 15 amino acids. The germline gives CDR1 KGHSH, CDR2 LQKENI. With 5 bases clipped from V and 8 bases from J, the junction kept 9 bases outside the gene matches. CDR3 in DNA: TGTGCCAGCTCAAGACAGGGCACAAGGGATTCACCCCTCCACTTT. Encoded protein: CASSRQGTRDSPLHF.

The chain uses TRBV15 and TRBJ2-7; D unclear. Deletions cut 0 bases from V and 4 bases from J, with 13 bases between. This CDR3 has 15 residues. In germline, CDR1 is LNHNV, CDR2 YYDKDF (reference sequence). Here the CDR3 DNA reads TGTGCCACCAGCAGAGATTTAGGGTTGATATACGAGCAGTACTTC. This gives the protein CATSRDLGLIYEQYF.

The V call is TRBV5-1, the J call TRBJ2-2; 7 bases fit TRBD2. The CDR3 totals 16 residues. The trim removed 2 bases at V and 0 bases at J, leaving 4 bases unmatched. CDR1 and CDR2 from the germline V gene are SGHRS and YFSETQ. In DNA, the CDR3 is TGCGCCAGCAGCTTTAGCCTAGCGGCGAACACCGGGGAGCTGTTTTTT. This codes for CASSFSLAANTGELFF. The full variable domain, with the rest looked up from reference TRBV5-1 and TRBJ2-2, is KAGVTQTPRYLIKTRGQQVTLSCSPISGHRSVSWYQQTPGQGLQFLFEYFSETQRNKGNFPGRFSGRQFSNSRSEMNVSTLELGDSALYLCASSFSLAANTGELFFGEGSRLTVL.

This clonotype was counted a few times. This sequence joins TRBV20-1 and TRBJ2-6, with D hard to call. The germline gives CDR1 DFQATT, CDR2 SNEGSKA (reference sequence). With 4 bases removed from V and 0 bases from J, the gap between germline ends came to 7 bases. The CDR3 covers 14 residues. DNA of the CDR3: TGCAGTGCTACCACCGACTCTGGGGCCAACGTCCTGACTTTC. It translates to CSATTDSGANVLTF.

V gene TRBV14 combines with J gene TRBJ2-3; D gene ambiguous. Deletions cut 5 bases from V and 4 bases from J, with 10 bases between. The germline CDR1 and CDR2 sequences are SGHDN and FVKESK. The CDR3 loop spans 13 amino acids. DNA of the CDR3: TGTGCCAGCAGCTACCGACTCCCAGATACGCAGTATTTT. Protein product: CASSYRLPDTQYF.

The V call is TRBV7-9, the J call TRBJ2-7; no reliable D call. V shed 5 bases and J shed 6 bases, with 17 bases lying between them. Germline loops: CDR1 SEHNR, CDR2 FQNEAQ (reference sequence). CDR3 size: 14 residues. The CDR3 nucleotides read TGTGCCAGCAGCCAAGACGTATCCCAGACCGAGCAGTACTTC. Translated, it gives CASSQDVSQTEQYF.

The chain recombines TRBV11-3 with TRBJ2-7, with D perhaps TRBD2 (5 bases). The CDR3 consists of 17 residues. Deletions cut 1 base from V and 3 bases from J, with 19 bases between. The germline V gene encodes CDR1 SGHNT and CDR2 YENEEA. The DNA for the CDR3 is TGTGCCAGCAGCTTAGTAGGGAAGGGATATGGAGGCTACGAGCAGTACTTC. The encoded protein is CASSLVGKGYGGYEQYF. Looking up the rest from reference TRBV11-3 and TRBJ2-7 gives the full variable domain: EAGVVQSPRYKIIEKKQPVAFWCNPISGHNTLYWYLQNLGQGPELLIRYENEEAVDDSQLPKDRFSAERLKGVDSTLKIQPAELGDSAVYLCASSLVGKGYGGYEQYFGPGTRLTVT.